A single sample gave rise to the 6 T cell receptor beta chains below, sequenced in a study of blood T cell repertoires in COVID-19. Repertoires were generated with immunoSEQ multiplex PCR, while TCRdb's copy carries only in-frame clones and drops some. Of a few hundred thousand clones in the sample, more than 75% were seen once. Input material: PBMCs or T cells enriched from blood (not recorded which). These receptors were collected from a man aged 25-45 years who had recovered from COVID-19.

CDR3 sequence: CASSSDKYYGYTF. CDR3 bases: TGTGCCAGCAGTTCCGACAAGTACTATGGCTACACCTTC. The chain has TRBV7-6 and TRBJ1-2, with D uncertain. This CDR3 has 13 residues. V lost 6 bases and J 3 bases, leaving 11 bases between the germline ends. Germline V gene sequence: CDR1 SGHVS, CDR2 FNYEAQ.

The genes are TRBV10-1 and TRBJ2-1; 10 bases line up with TRBD1. The CDR3 loop spans 16 amino acids. Germline assignment: CDR1 WNHNN and CDR2 SYGVQD (reference sequence). Trimming at V came to 3 bases and at J to 7 bases, leaving 9 bases not matched to a gene. The CDR3 region is CASSDHRDRGYNEQFF. Here the CDR3 DNA reads TGCGCCAGCAGTGACCACCGGGACAGGGGCTATAATGAGCAGTTCTTC.

The rearrangement joins TRBV7-9 to TRBJ1-4; TRBD1 matches at 10 bases. The germline gives CDR1 SEHNR, CDR2 FQNEAQ (reference sequence). V trimming: 7 bases; J trimming: 7 bases; junction bases outside the gene matches: 12. CDR3 length: 16 residues. The CDR3 region is CASTWGDRGLSEKLFF. DNA of the CDR3: TGTGCCAGCACTTGGGGGGACAGGGGTTTGAGTGAAAAACTGTTTTTT.

CDR3 region: CACTLGGAKNIQYF. CDR3 coding DNA: TGTGCCTGCACGCTGGGGGGGGCCAAAAACATTCAGTACTTC. The V call is TRBV30, the J call TRBJ2-4, with 7 bases lining up with TRBD2. The CDR3 has 14 amino acids. The germline CDR1 and CDR2 sequences are GTSNPN and SVGIG (reference sequence). Trimming at V came to 6 bases and at J to 1 base, leaving 6 bases not matched to a gene.

The sample holds one count of this clone. J is TRBJ2-7 and V is TRBV6-2 or TRBV6-3; possible D gene TRBD1, 5 bases. The length of the CDR3 is 14 residues. The V end was cut by 3 bases, the J end by 5 bases, with 14 bases between. In germline, CDR1 is MNHEY, CDR2 SVGEGT. The CDR3 loop reads CASSYQGTSNEQYF. As DNA, the CDR3 is TGTGCCAGCAGTTATCAGGGAACTTCGAACGAGCAGTACTTC.

This chain links TRBV19 with TRBJ2-7, with 9 bases matching TRBD2. Germline V gene lookup returns CDR1 LNHDA and CDR2 SQIVND (reference sequence). The ends lost 1 base at V and 4 bases at J; junction bases unmatched: 5. The CDR3 covers 15 residues. CDR3 residues: CASSIGTSEVYEQYF. The CDR3 DNA follows: TGTGCCAGTAGTATAGGGACTAGCGAGGTTTACGAGCAGTACTTC.